This TCR beta chain was captured in a study of blood T cell repertoires in COVID-19. TCRdb's copy holds only in-frame clones and misses some; the assay was immunoSEQ multiplex PCR. Of about 170,000 clones in the sample, around 67% were seen once. The CDR3 contains 16 residues. Germline trimming cut 5 bases from V and 6 bases from J; bases unmatched to any gene: 8. Germline-derived CDR1 and CDR2 are LGHDT and YNNKEL (reference sequence). This clonotype was sampled from a woman older than 75 with acute or convalescent COVID-19. Sequencing was carried out using peripheral blood. The rearrangement joins TRBV3-1 (or the pseudogene TRBV3-2) to TRBJ2-2; 11 nucleotides align to TRBD1. The CDR3 region is CASSSHPGQGAGELFF. The CDR3 DNA sequence: TGTGCCAGCAGCTCCCACCCGGGACAGGGGGCCGGGGAGCTGTTTTTT.